The clone carrying this T cell receptor (beta chain) has a handful of counts. Its antigen remains unknown. Since a much larger clone is just one base distant, this may be a read error. The data are from a study of blood T cells in healthy people across ages. Whole-study findings and limits: There were more naive CD4+ cells and higher diversity in long-lived donors than in aged donors.

PCR was performed a second time for about 6 to 12 cycles using a sample-barcoded 5' primer and a J-beta primer mix. TCRdb reanalysed the 5' RACE reads using MiXCR and keeps one entry per CDR3 protein. The sample has 630,000 or so distinct CDR3 sequences, approximately 30% seen once. CDR3 size: 14 residues. The V gene's germline CDR1 is LNHNV and CDR2 YYDKDF (reference sequence). Source material: blood. The TCR originated in a woman aged 80 or older in good health. The chain links TRBV15 to TRBJ2-5; maybe TRBD1 (6 bases). The DNA end is a closer match to TRBJ2-7, so the J assignment may be wrong. The DNA for the CDR3 is TGTGCCACCAGCAGAGACGCAGGGGACCTCGAGCAGTACTTC. Its translation is CATSRDAGDLEQYF.